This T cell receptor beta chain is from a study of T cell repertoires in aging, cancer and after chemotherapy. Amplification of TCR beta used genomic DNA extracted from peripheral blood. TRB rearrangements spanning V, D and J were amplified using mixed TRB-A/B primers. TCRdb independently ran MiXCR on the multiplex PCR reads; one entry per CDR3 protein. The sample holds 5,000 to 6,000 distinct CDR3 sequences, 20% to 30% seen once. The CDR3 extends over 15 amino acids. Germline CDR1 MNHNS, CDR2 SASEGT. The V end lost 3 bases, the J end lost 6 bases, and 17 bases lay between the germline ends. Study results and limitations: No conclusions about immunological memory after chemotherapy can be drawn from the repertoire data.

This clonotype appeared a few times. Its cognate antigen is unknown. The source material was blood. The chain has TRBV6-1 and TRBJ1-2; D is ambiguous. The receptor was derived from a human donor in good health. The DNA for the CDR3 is TGTGCCAGCAGTGATCGAGGACTCCCTCTTAATGGCTACACCTTC. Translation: CASSDRGLPLNGYTF.